These 25 T cell receptor beta chains were all obtained from the same sample, sequenced in a study of control samples from healthy donors and cancer patients. The protocol was immunoSEQ multiplex PCR, while the TCRdb copy is restricted to in-frame clones and leaves out a portion. In the table there are some 150,000 clones, nearly 96% of which are singletons. The sequenced material came from blood. These receptors all come from a woman in her thirties in good health.

The rearrangement uses TRBV5-1 and TRBJ2-7, with 10 nucleotides matching TRBD2. CDR1 SGHRS and CDR2 YFSETQ come from the germline V gene. This CDR3 is built from 15 residues. Trimming at V came to 0 bases and at J to 6 bases, leaving 6 bases not matched to a gene. The CDR3 spells CASSLDEAGGLEQYF. CDR3 bases: TGCGCCAGCAGCTTGGATGAAGCGGGGGGGCTCGAGCAGTACTTC.

This sequence joins TRBV15 and TRBJ1-5; the D is unclear. V was shortened by 0 bases and J by 2 bases, with 5 bases between the two germline ends. CDR3 length equals 14 residues. Germline V gene lookup returns CDR1 LNHNV and CDR2 YYDKDF (reference sequence). CDR3 in amino acids: CATSRERGNQPQHF. The CDR3 bases are TGTGCCACCAGCAGAGAAAGGGGCAATCAGCCCCAGCATTTT.

The chain recombines TRBV11-2 with TRBJ1-4, with D hard to call. V lost 1 base, J lost 5 bases, and 5 bases lay in between. The CDR3 loop spans 13 amino acids. Germline V gene lookup returns CDR1 SGHAT and CDR2 FQNNGV. DNA for the CDR3: TGTGCCAGCAGCTTAGTTAGGAATGAAAAACTGTTTTTT. Translated: CASSLVRNEKLFF.

This rearrangement joins TRBV4-1 to TRBJ2-2; the D call may be TRBD1 or TRBD2 (5 bases each). Trimming stripped 0 bases from V and 1 base from J, with 9 bases between. CDR1 is MGHRA and CDR2 is YSYEKL in the germline V gene. CDR3 size: 16 residues. The CDR3 coding sequence is TGCGCCAGCAGCCAAGATGGGACGGGGAACACCGGGGAGCTGTTTTTT. This gives the protein CASSQDGTGNTGELFF.

Comment on this clone: This same CDR3 is encoded by further DNA sequences in the sample. V and J are TRBV9 and TRBJ2-7; possible D gene TRBD1, 5 bases. V lost 3 bases and J lost 3, with 7 bases in between. CDR1 is SGDLS, CDR2 YYNGEE, per germline. This CDR3 is 12 amino acids long. CDR3 in amino acids: CASSGDSYEQYF. In DNA form, the CDR3 reads TGTGCCAGCAGCGGTGACAGCTACGAGCAGTACTTC.

V usage is TRBV28 and J usage is TRBJ1-2, with a tentative D call TRBD1 (5 bases). The germline V and J ends were trimmed by 1 base and 2 bases, with 11 bases remaining between them. This CDR3 is 15 amino acids long. In germline, CDR1 is MDHEN, CDR2 SYDVKM. CDR3 region: CASSLSPQGNYGYTF. In nucleotides, the CDR3 is TGTGCCAGCAGTTTATCCCCGCAGGGAAACTATGGCTACACCTTC.

The V call is TRBV5-1, the J call TRBJ1-1; D uncertain. CDR3 size: 15 residues. Deletions cut 0 bases from V and 4 bases from J, with 13 bases between. Per the germline V gene, CDR1 is SGHRS and CDR2 is YFSETQ. CDR3 nucleotide sequence: TGCGCCAGCAGCTTGGACGGCTCTGAAGGCACTGAAGCTTTCTTT. It translates to CASSLDGSEGTEAFF.

The chain uses TRBV5-1 and TRBJ1-1; D is unresolved. The V gene's germline CDR1 is SGHRS and CDR2 YFSETQ. The V gene lost 0 bases and the J gene lost 3 bases, with 6 bases spanning the gap. The CDR3 totals 13 residues. For the CDR3, the DNA is TGCGCCAGCAGCTTGGACATCCACACTGAAGCTTTCTTT. This translates into CASSLDIHTEAFF.

This sequence joins TRBV7-9 and TRBJ1-2; D is unclear. V was shortened by 1 base and J by 5 bases, with 8 bases between the two germline ends. The CDR3 has 13 residues. Germline loops: CDR1 SEHNR, CDR2 FQNEAQ (reference sequence). The CDR3 region has the DNA TGTGCCAGCAGCTTAGAGGGAACTTATGGCTACACCTTC. Amino acid sequence: CASSLEGTYGYTF. The entire variable domain, with the rest obtained from reference TRBV7-9 and TRBJ1-2, is as follows: DTGVSQNPRHKITKRGQNVTFRCDPISEHNRLYWYRQTLGQGPEFLTYFQNEAQLEKSRLLSDRFSAERPKGSFSTLEIQRTEQGDSAMYLCASSLEGTYGYTFGSGTRLTVV.

This chain joins TRBV6-5 and TRBJ2-7; D is unclear. Trimming left V 8 bases short and J 4 bases short, with 15 bases between. This CDR3 spans 13 amino acids. CDR1 is MNHEY and CDR2 is SVGAGI in the germline V gene. The CDR3 nucleotides are TGTGCCAGCGGGTCAGCAGGCCCTTACGAGCAGTACTTC. It translates to CASGSAGPYEQYF.

This clone was seen a handful of times. The chain is built from TRBV9 and TRBJ1-2; the match to TRBD1 covers 8 bases. The CDR3 has 15 amino acids. V was clipped by 0 bases and J by 8 bases; unmatched bases: 9. Germline values: CDR1 SGDLS, CDR2 YYNGEE. The CDR3, as DNA: TGTGCCAGCAGCGTAGAGGACAGGGTTTCGGGCGGCTACACCTTC. This translates into CASSVEDRVSGGYTF.

V usage is TRBV2 and J usage is TRBJ2-2, with TRBD1 matching 9 bases. The ends lost 6 bases at V and 6 bases at J; junction bases unmatched: 11. CDR1 is SNHLY, CDR2 FYNNEI, per germline. The length of the CDR3 is 16 residues. CDR3 amino acids: CASSHRGQGNPGELFF. The DNA of the CDR3 is TGTGCCAGCAGCCATAGGGGACAGGGAAATCCCGGGGAGCTGTTTTTT. Full variable domain (missing parts from reference TRBV2 and TRBJ2-2): EPEVTQTPSHQVTQMGQEVILRCVPISNHLYFYWYRQILGQKVEFLVSFYNNEISEKSEIFDDQFSVERPDGSNFTLKIRSTKLEDSAMYFCASSHRGQGNPGELFFGEGSRLTVL.

This clone was seen just once. The chain employs TRBV7-3 and TRBJ1-1; the D is unclear. Trimming shortened V by 1 base and J by 4 bases, and 16 bases separated the two germline ends. CDR1 SGHTA and CDR2 FQGTGA come from the germline V gene. The CDR3 is made up of 16 amino acids. The CDR3 region has the DNA TGTGCCAGCAGCTTAATAGTTCCCAGGCGGGGCACTGAAGCTTTCTTT. It specifies CASSLIVPRRGTEAFF.

The gene calls are TRBV7-9 and TRBJ1-2, with a weak D call TRBD1 (6 bases). Trimming removed 5 bases at V and 0 bases at J, with 13 bases between. There are 15 residues in the CDR3. Germline CDR1 and CDR2: SEHNR and FQNEAQ (reference sequence). The CDR3 loop reads CASSTWDITNYGYTF. The CDR3 bases are TGTGCCAGCAGCACCTGGGACATAACTAACTATGGCTACACCTTC.

Here the CDR3 DNA reads TGTGCCAGTAGTATAGGGACGGGAAGTGACGAACATTTT. This sequence encodes CASSIGTGSDEHF. This chain uses TRBV19 with TRBJ1-5, with D hard to call. The CDR3 extends over 13 amino acids. Deletions cut 1 base from V and 16 bases from J, with 17 bases between. The V gene's germline CDR1 is LNHDA and CDR2 SQIVND (reference sequence).

The chain carries TRBV9 and TRBJ1-1; D gene unclear. With 4 bases removed from V and 3 bases from J, the gap between germline ends came to 19 bases. The CDR3 sequence is 16 residues long. CDR1 and CDR2 (germline): SGDLS, YYNGEE. The CDR3 sequence is CASSTRSWKVDTEAFF. The CDR3 region has the DNA TGTGCCAGCAGCACCCGCTCCTGGAAGGTAGACACTGAAGCTTTCTTT.

This clone showed up just once. The J gene is TRBJ1-2, the V gene TRBV10-2, with unresolved D. The germline V and J ends were trimmed by 2 bases and 2 bases, with 9 bases remaining between them. Germline assignment: CDR1 WSHSY and CDR2 SAAADI. The CDR3 has 14 amino acids. The CDR3 spells CASSELPTNYGYTF. Written as DNA, the CDR3 is TGCGCCAGCAGTGAGCTCCCTACGAACTATGGCTACACCTTC.

This chain connects TRBV25-1 to TRBJ2-3; 7 bases agree with TRBD1. J was trimmed by 0 bases and V by 4 bases; bases with no gene match: 4. Looked up from germline, CDR1 is MGHDK and CDR2 is SYGVNS. The CDR3 contains 15 residues. CDR3 nucleotide sequence: TGTGCCAGCAGTGCGAGGGACAGAAGCACAGATACGCAGTATTTT. Its translation: CASSARDRSTDTQYF.

The V and J genes are TRBV28 and TRBJ2-2; D is unresolved. The germline V gene encodes CDR1 MDHEN and CDR2 SYDVKM. V lost 2 bases and J lost 8, with 9 bases in between. The CDR3 runs to 13 residues. CDR3 residues: CASSLQSQGELFF. DNA of the CDR3: TGTGCCAGCAGTTTACAATCCCAGGGGGAGCTGTTTTTT.

The chain uses TRBV6-5 and TRBJ1-6; D is unresolved. The CDR3 covers 14 residues. Trimming took off 6 bases at V and 6 bases at J, with 12 bases between the two ends. Germline lookup yields CDR1 MNHEY and CDR2 SVGAGI. In DNA form, the CDR3 reads TGTGCCAGCAGGATTACCCCAGTTAATTCACCCCTCCACTTT. Translation gives CASRITPVNSPLHF.

The V call is TRBV3-1 (or the pseudogene TRBV3-2), the J call TRBJ2-7; no definite D call. V was pared by 1 base and J by 7 bases, with 11 bases between. This CDR3 is built from 13 residues. Germline V gene data show CDR1 as LGHDT and CDR2 as YNNKEL (reference sequence). CDR3 in DNA: TGTGCCAGCAGCCAAGTGGACCCCACGGAGCAGTACTTC. Its protein is CASSQVDPTEQYF.

This rearrangement joins TRBV5-4 to TRBJ1-2; 8 bases agree with TRBD1. Losses at the gene ends were 6 bases for V and 5 bases for J; bases not matched to a gene: 15. In germline, CDR1 is SGHNT, CDR2 YYREEE (reference sequence). The CDR3 runs 16 residues. The CDR3 DNA follows: TGTGCCAGCACCCGCAGAGACAGGGGTGTTAGTTATGGCTACACCTTC. Its protein product is CASTRRDRGVSYGYTF.

This rearrangement joins TRBV6-1 to TRBJ1-3, with TRBD1 matching over 9 bases. The CDR3 length is 18 residues. Trimming at V came to 4 bases and at J to 3 bases, leaving 13 bases not matched to a gene. In germline, CDR1 is MNHNS, CDR2 SASEGT. The CDR3 loop reads CASSVSGQGVSIGNTIYF. Here the CDR3 DNA reads TGTGCCAGCAGTGTATCGGGACAGGGTGTCTCTATTGGAAACACCATATATTTT.

The rearrangement joins TRBV18 to TRBJ1-6; D gene ambiguous. The CDR3 is made up of 16 amino acids. Per the germline V gene, CDR1 is KGHSH and CDR2 is LQKENI. Trimming removed 0 bases from V and 10 bases from J, with 16 bases in between. CDR3 in amino acids: CASSPPEGSGLSPLHF. In nucleotides, the CDR3 is TGTGCCAGCTCACCACCGGAAGGGTCCGGTTTGTCACCCCTCCACTTT. Combining the CDR3 with reference TRBV18 and TRBJ1-6 gives the whole variable domain NAGVMQNPRHLVRRRGQEARLRCSPMKGHSHVYWYRQLPEEGLKFMVYLQKENIIDESGMPKERFSAEFPKEGPSILRIQQVVRGDSAAYFCASSPPEGSGLSPLHFGNGTRLTVT.

This clone has only a few counts. The rearrangement joins TRBV6-4 to TRBJ2-3, with 13 bases lining up with TRBD2. This CDR3 contains 15 residues. The germline gives CDR1 MRHNA, CDR2 SNTAGT. V trimming: 4 bases; J trimming: 3 bases; junction bases outside the gene matches: 1. The DNA for the CDR3 is TGTGCCAGCAGTGGACTAGCGGGGGGAACAGATACGCAGTATTTT. Its translation is CASSGLAGGTDTQYF.